One sample yielded the 4 T cell receptor beta chains listed below, sequenced in a study of T cell repertoires in cytomegalovirus infection. TCRdb ran MiXCR on the reads and lists one entry per CDR3 protein. Of under 850,000 distinct CDR3 sequences in the sample, 35% were seen once. Sample: PBMCs. The source of these receptors is a human donor in good health (CMV status not recorded). Some clones in this sample may be carry-over from other donors' samples.

This chain connects TRBV6-2 or TRBV6-3 to TRBJ1-1, with 8 bases identical to TRBD1. Per germline, CDR1 MNHEY and CDR2 SVGEGT. Trimming removed 2 bases from V and 9 bases from J; junction bases left unmatched: 5. The CDR3 has 13 residues. CDR3 in DNA: TGTGCCAGCAGTTACCCTGGACAGGGAAAAGCTTTCTTT. Protein: CASSYPGQGKAFF.

CDR3 coding DNA: TGCGCCAGCAGCCCGAACCGGGAACGAAACACCATATATTTT. It is translated as CASSPNRERNTIYF. V is TRBV4-1 and J is TRBJ1-3; D call uncertain. Deletions cut 4 bases from V and 5 bases from J, with 12 bases between. The CDR3 has 14 residues. Per the germline V gene, CDR1 is MGHRA and CDR2 is YSYEKL.

This clonotype was seen only a few times. The rearrangement links TRBV28 to TRBJ1-5; 7 nucleotides match TRBD1. Looked up from germline, CDR1 is MDHEN and CDR2 is SYDVKM. V lost 7 bases to trimming and J lost 5 bases; unmatched junction nucleotides: 11. The CDR3 covers 15 residues. In DNA, the CDR3 is TGTGCCAGCAAACCCCTAGACAGGGAGGATCAGCCCCAGCATTTT. It yields the protein CASKPLDREDQPQHF.

The chain recombines TRBV7-9 with TRBJ2-7, with D unresolved. The CDR3 sequence is 15 residues long. Trimming cost V 5 bases and J 6 bases, with 20 bases left between them. Germline CDR1 and CDR2: SEHNR and FQNEAQ (reference sequence). CDR3: CASSPPLPDIGEQYF. Written as DNA, the CDR3 is TGTGCCAGCAGCCCCCCGCTTCCCGATATAGGCGAGCAGTACTTC.